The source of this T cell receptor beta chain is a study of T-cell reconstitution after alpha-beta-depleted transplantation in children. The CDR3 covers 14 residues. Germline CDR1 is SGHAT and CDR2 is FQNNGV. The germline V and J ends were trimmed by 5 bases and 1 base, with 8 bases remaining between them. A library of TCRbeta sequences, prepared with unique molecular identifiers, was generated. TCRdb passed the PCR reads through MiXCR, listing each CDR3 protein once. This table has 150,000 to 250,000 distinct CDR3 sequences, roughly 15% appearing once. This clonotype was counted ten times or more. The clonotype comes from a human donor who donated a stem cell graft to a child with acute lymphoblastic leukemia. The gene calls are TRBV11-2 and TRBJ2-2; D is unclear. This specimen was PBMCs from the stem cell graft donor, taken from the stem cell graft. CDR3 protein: CASSPRWNTGELFF. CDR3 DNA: TGTGCCAGCAGCCCACGGTGGAACACCGGGGAGCTGTTTTTT.